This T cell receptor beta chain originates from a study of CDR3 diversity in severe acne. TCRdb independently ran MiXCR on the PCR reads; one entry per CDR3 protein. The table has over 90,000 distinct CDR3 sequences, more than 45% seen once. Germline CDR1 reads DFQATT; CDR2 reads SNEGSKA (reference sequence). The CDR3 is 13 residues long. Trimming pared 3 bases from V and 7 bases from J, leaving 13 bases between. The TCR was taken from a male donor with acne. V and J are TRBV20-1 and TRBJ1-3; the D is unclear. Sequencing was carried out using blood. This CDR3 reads CSASSGQDNTIYF. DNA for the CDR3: TGCAGTGCTAGTTCGGGCCAAGATAACACCATATATTTT.